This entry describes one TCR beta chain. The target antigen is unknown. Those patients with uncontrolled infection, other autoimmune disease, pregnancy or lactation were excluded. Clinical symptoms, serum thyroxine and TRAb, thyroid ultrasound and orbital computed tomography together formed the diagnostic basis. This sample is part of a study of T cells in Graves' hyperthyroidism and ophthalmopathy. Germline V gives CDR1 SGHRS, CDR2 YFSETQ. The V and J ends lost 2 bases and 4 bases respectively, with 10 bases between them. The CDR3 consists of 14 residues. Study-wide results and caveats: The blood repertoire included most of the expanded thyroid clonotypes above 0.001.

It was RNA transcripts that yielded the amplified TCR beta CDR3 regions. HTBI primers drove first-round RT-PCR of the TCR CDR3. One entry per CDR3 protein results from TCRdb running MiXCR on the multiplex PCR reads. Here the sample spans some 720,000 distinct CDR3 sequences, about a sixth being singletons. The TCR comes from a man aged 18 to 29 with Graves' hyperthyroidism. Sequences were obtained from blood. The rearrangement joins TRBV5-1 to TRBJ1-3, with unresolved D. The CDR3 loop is CASSFGDSGNTIYF. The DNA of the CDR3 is TGCGCCAGCAGCTTTGGGGATTCAGGAAACACCATATATTTT.